Shown below are 30 T cell receptor beta chains from a single sample sequenced in a study of T cells in Graves' hyperthyroidism and ophthalmopathy. TCR beta CDR3 regions were amplified from RNA. The TCR CDR3 was amplified in a first-round RT-PCR using the HTBI primer set. In TCRdb, the multiplex PCR reads were re-called with MiXCR into one record per CDR3 protein. This table has approximately 330,000 distinct CDR3 sequences, approximately 15% appearing once. Sequencing input: blood. The source is a middle-aged woman with Graves' ophthalmopathy.

There are many counts of this clonotype. The V gene is TRBV27, the J gene TRBJ2-2, with TRBD1 as a possible D gene (5 bases). The CDR3 covers 15 residues. The germline V gene encodes CDR1 MNHEY and CDR2 SMNVEV (reference sequence). V dropped 3 bases and J dropped 0 bases, with 8 bases sitting between them. The CDR3 DNA follows: TGTGCCAGCAGTTTCCGCAGGGCGAACACCGGGGAGCTGTTTTTT. It is translated as CASSFRRANTGELFF.

The rearrangement uses TRBV4-2 and TRBJ2-7; 14 nucleotides agree with TRBD2. CDR1 and CDR2 (germline): LGHNA, YNFKEQ. V trimming: 3 bases; J trimming: 7 bases; junction bases outside the gene matches: 2. CDR3 size: 14 residues. The CDR3 is CASSQRLAGGEQYF. The CDR3 region has the DNA TGTGCCAGCAGCCAGCGACTAGCGGGAGGGGAGCAGTACTTC.

The table lists this clonotype with many counts. V is TRBV29-1 and J is TRBJ2-1; 10 bases map to TRBD1. CDR1 is SQVTM and CDR2 is ANQGSEA in the germline V gene. This CDR3 is built from 13 residues. V lost 4 bases and J lost 9; bases outside the gene matches: 6. CDR3 amino acids: CSVAVGQGLEQFF. For the CDR3, the DNA is TGCAGCGTTGCTGTGGGACAGGGGCTTGAGCAGTTCTTC.

This clonotype was counted at least ten times. V gene TRBV5-6 combines with J gene TRBJ2-2; D gene ambiguous. CDR3 size: 13 residues. The germline V gene has CDR1 SGHDT and CDR2 YYEEEE. The germline V and J ends were trimmed by 0 bases and 7 bases, with 7 bases remaining between them. CDR3 sequence reads: CASSLGFSGELFF. The CDR3, as DNA: TGTGCCAGCAGCTTGGGGTTCAGCGGGGAGCTGTTTTTT.

This clonotype was detected many times. This sequence joins TRBV3-1 and TRBJ2-4; D could derive from TRBD1 or TRBD2 (5 bases each). The CDR3 sequence is 15 residues long. V was trimmed by 5 bases and J by 2 bases, leaving 13 bases between them. CDR1 is LGHDT, CDR2 YNNKEL, per germline (reference sequence). CDR3 protein: CASSSSGTTKNIQYF. The CDR3 bases are TGTGCCAGCAGCTCCTCCGGGACGACCAAAAACATTCAGTACTTC.

The chain uses TRBV10-3 and TRBJ1-2; maybe TRBD1 (6 bases). The CDR3 totals 15 residues. Trimming shortened V by 10 bases and J by 4 bases, and 22 bases separated the two germline ends. The germline CDR1 and CDR2 sequences are ENHRY and SYGVKD. CDR3 region: CATTDSSQEIYGYTF. The CDR3 DNA follows: TGTGCCACCACGGACAGTTCCCAAGAGATCTATGGCTACACCTTC.

Note on this clonotype: The junction departs from germline at one end; a sequencing error may be responsible. J is TRBJ2-3 and V is TRBV12-3 or TRBV12-4, with D unresolved. CDR3 length equals 12 residues. The CDR3 loop is CASSRSTETQYF. In DNA, the CDR3 is TGTGCCAGCAGCCGAAGCACAGAGACGCAGTATTTT.

This clonotype showed up many times. The chain combines TRBV13 with TRBJ2-7; possible D gene TRBD1, 5 bases. The V end was cut by 1 base, the J end by 2 bases, with 6 bases between. Germline V CDR1 and CDR2: PRHDT, FYEKMQ (reference sequence). CDR3 size: 13 residues. In nucleotides, the CDR3 is TGTGCCAGCAGCTTAGAAGGGGCCTACGAGCAGTACTTC. It specifies CASSLEGAYEQYF. Supplemented by reference TRBV13 and TRBJ2-7, the full variable domain reads AAGVIQSPRHLIKEKRETATLKCYPIPRHDTVYWYQQGPGQDPQFLISFYEKMQSDKGSIPDRFSAQQFSDYHSELNMSSLELGDSALYFCASSLEGAYEQYFGPGTRLTVT.

This clonotype was detected only a few times. The chain carries TRBV15 and TRBJ2-2, with D perhaps TRBD1 or TRBD2 (5 bases each). The CDR3 runs 14 residues. CDR1 and CDR2 from the germline V gene are LNHNV and YYDKDF (reference sequence). The V end was cut by 0 bases, the J end by 7 bases, with 9 bases between. The CDR3 is CATSRDTGHGELFF. Written as DNA, the CDR3 is TGTGCCACCAGCAGAGATACGGGGCACGGGGAGCTGTTTTTT.

This chain joins TRBV9 and TRBJ2-2; 11 nucleotides align to TRBD2. In germline, CDR1 is SGDLS, CDR2 YYNGEE. CDR3 length: 18 residues. The trim removed 3 bases at V and 0 bases at J, leaving 7 bases unmatched. The CDR3 DNA follows: TGTGCCAGCAGCGCCCGACTAGCGGGATCCGCGAACACCGGGGAGCTGTTTTTT. This sequence encodes CASSARLAGSANTGELFF.

This clonotype turned up a few times. The chain links TRBV9 to TRBJ1-2; D is unclear. Trimming pared 0 bases from V and 5 bases from J, leaving 11 bases between. Germline V gene lookup returns CDR1 SGDLS and CDR2 YYNGEE. This CDR3 comprises 14 residues. This chain's CDR3 is CASSVGGWEYGYTF. The CDR3, as DNA: TGTGCCAGCAGCGTAGGGGGATGGGAATATGGCTACACCTTC.

This clonotype appeared many times. This chain connects TRBV11-1 to TRBJ2-7, with TRBD1 matching 8 bases. J was trimmed by 6 bases and V by 5 bases; bases with no gene match: 3. This CDR3 region has 12 residues. Looked up from germline, CDR1 is SGHAT and CDR2 is FQDESV (reference sequence). CDR3 DNA sequence: TGTGCCAGCAGCCCCGACAGGGGCGAGCAGTACTTC. Translation gives CASSPDRGEQYF.

This clonotype showed up many times. The chain is built from TRBV11-3 and TRBJ2-1; perhaps TRBD2 as D (5 bases). This CDR3 has 19 amino acids. Germline CDR1 and CDR2: SGHNT and YENEEA. V was trimmed by 5 bases and J by 5 bases, leaving 28 bases between them. The CDR3 loop is CASSLSIFPREAVNNEQFF. The DNA of the CDR3 is TGTGCCAGCAGCCTATCCATATTCCCGAGGGAAGCGGTAAACAATGAGCAGTTCTTC.

Of note for this clonotype: Compared with germline, one end of the junction differs, possibly owing to a read error. CDR3 sequence (DNA): TGTGCCAGCAGGTTGGACACTGAAGCTTTCTTT. It specifies CASRLDTEAFF. The chain links TRBV5-4 to TRBJ1-1; D is unresolved. The CDR3 is made up of 11 amino acids. The germline CDR1 and CDR2 sequences are SGHNT and YYREEE (reference sequence).

This clonotype turned up a few times. The V call is TRBV12-5, the J call TRBJ1-4, with D possibly being TRBD1 (6 bases). There are 15 residues in the CDR3. The germline V and J ends were trimmed by 3 bases and 7 bases, with 15 bases remaining between them. Germline lookup yields CDR1 LGHNT and CDR2 FRNRAP. The CDR3 loop is CASGFLGARSEKLFF. CDR3 in DNA: TGTGCTAGTGGTTTCTTGGGGGCGCGTTCTGAAAAACTGTTTTTT.

This clonotype was observed many times. V usage is TRBV2 and J usage is TRBJ1-1; unclear D gene. Germline V gene data show CDR1 as SNHLY and CDR2 as FYNNEI. With 4 bases removed from V and 0 bases from J, the gap between germline ends came to 9 bases. This CDR3 has 14 residues. The DNA for the CDR3 is TGTGCCAGCAGTGGAGGCAGATTGAACACTGAAGCTTTCTTT. It specifies CASSGGRLNTEAFF. Full variable domain (missing parts from reference TRBV2 and TRBJ1-1): EPEVTQTPSHQVTQMGQEVILRCVPISNHLYFYWYRQILGQKVEFLVSFYNNEISEKSEIFDDQFSVERPDGSNFTLKIRSTKLEDSAMYFCASSGGRLNTEAFFGQGTRLTVV.

The chain employs TRBV6-5 and TRBJ2-7; D is possibly TRBD2 (5 bases). Germline-derived CDR1 and CDR2 are MNHEY and SVGAGI. The CDR3 totals 13 residues. The V end lost 0 bases, the J end lost 7 bases, and 10 bases lay between the germline ends. For the CDR3, the DNA is TGTGCCAGCAGTTACTCTCCCGGCGGGGAGCAGTACTTC. This sequence encodes CASSYSPGGEQYF.

This clonotype has a count of ten or more. The rearrangement joins TRBV5-1 to TRBJ1-1; D is uncertain. Trimming cost V 3 bases and J 7 bases, with 16 bases left between them. Germline-derived CDR1 and CDR2 are SGHRS and YFSETQ. This CDR3 has 14 residues. The DNA of the CDR3 is TGCGCCAGCAGCTCGCCGGGCATTTACAGTGAAGCTTTCTTT. It translates to CASSSPGIYSEAFF.

In this sample, this clonotype turned up many times. The genes are TRBV20-1 and TRBJ2-1, with 11 bases fitting TRBD2. Germline trimming cut 6 bases from V and 9 bases from J; bases unmatched to any gene: 13. Germline loops: CDR1 DFQATT, CDR2 SNEGSKA (reference sequence). The CDR3 sequence is 15 residues long. CDR3 coding DNA: TGCAGTGCCGGCAAGCTAGCGGGAGGAGGGGGTGAGCAGTTCTTC. This gives the protein CSAGKLAGGGGEQFF.

In its sample, this clonotype was seen many times. The rearrangement uses TRBV28 and TRBJ2-3, with 7 bases that match TRBD1. V trimming: 4 bases; J trimming: 3 bases; junction bases outside the gene matches: 7. CDR3 length: 15 residues. Germline V gene data show CDR1 as MDHEN and CDR2 as SYDVKM. CDR3 bases: TGTGCCAGCAGTTCCCCGGGACAGTTAACAGATACGCAGTATTTT. This codes for CASSSPGQLTDTQYF.

This clonotype was recorded many times. The chain couples TRBV11-2 to TRBJ2-1, with 14 bases matching TRBD2. The CDR3 spans 17 residues. After removal of 5 bases from V and 6 bases from J, the junction contained 9 bases not matched to a gene. Germline-derived CDR1 and CDR2 are SGHAT and FQNNGV. CDR3 nucleotides: TGTGCCAGCAGCCCAACTACGGGACTAGCGGGGGTCAATGAGCAGTTCTTC. As protein: CASSPTTGLAGVNEQFF.

This clonotype has at least ten counts. This chain uses TRBV2 with TRBJ1-6; 9 nucleotides match TRBD1. The CDR3 totals 14 residues. J gave up 8 bases and V 6 bases, and 5 bases lay outside the gene matches. CDR1 and CDR2 from the germline V gene are SNHLY and FYNNEI. The CDR3 sequence is CASRSGQGYSPLHF. CDR3 in DNA: TGTGCCAGCAGATCGGGACAGGGTTATTCACCCCTCCACTTT. The full variable domain, in which reference TRBV2 and TRBJ1-6 provide the parts outside the CDR3, is EPEVTQTPSHQVTQMGQEVILRCVPISNHLYFYWYRQILGQKVEFLVSFYNNEISEKSEIFDDQFSVERPDGSNFTLKIRSTKLEDSAMYFCASRSGQGYSPLHFGNGTRLTVT.

This clonotype was seen at least ten times. This chain uses TRBV20-1 with TRBJ2-5; D is undetermined. The CDR3 runs to 15 residues. V lost 0 bases to trimming and J lost 2 bases, with 13 bases between them. Germline CDR1 reads DFQATT; CDR2 reads SNEGSKA (reference sequence). The DNA of the CDR3 is TGCAGTGCTAGAGATTTCCTTCGGAAGCAAGAGACCCAGTACTTC. It translates to CSARDFLRKQETQYF.

This clonotype was detected ten times or more. CDR3 in DNA: TGTGCCAGCAGCCAACTTCACAAGATCCTTGGGACAGGGACTGGAAACACCATATATTTT. Protein product: CASSQLHKILGTGTGNTIYF. The gene calls are TRBV3-1 and TRBJ1-3; 9 positions match TRBD1. V gave up 2 bases and J gave up 2 bases; unmatched junction bases: 16. This CDR3 is built from 20 residues. Germline V lookup: CDR1 LGHDT, CDR2 YNNKEL (reference sequence).

This clonotype was counted at least ten times. The chain uses TRBV18 and TRBJ2-1; a possible D gene is TRBD1 (6 bases). CDR1 and CDR2 (germline): KGHSH, LQKENI. The CDR3 has 15 residues. V was trimmed by 6 bases and J by 0 bases, leaving 12 bases between them. CDR3 in amino acids: CASSRGQSSYNEQFF. In nucleotides, the CDR3 is TGTGCCAGCTCTCGAGGACAGAGCTCCTACAATGAGCAGTTCTTC.

This clonotype was picked up many times. V is TRBV10-3 and J is TRBJ2-7, with TRBD2 identical over 8 bases. Germline CDR1 ENHRY, CDR2 SYGVKD. CDR3 length equals 12 residues. The CDR3 sequence is CASGSYSYEQYF. CDR3 nucleotides: TGTGCGAGCGGGAGTTATTCCTACGAGCAGTACTTC.

This chain uses TRBV20-1 with TRBJ1-1; tentative D call: TRBD1 (5 bases). Germline lookup yields CDR1 DFQATT and CDR2 SNEGSKA (reference sequence). Between the trimmed V and J ends, which lost 6 bases and 4 bases, there was a span of 12 bases. This CDR3 region has 12 residues. The CDR3 nucleotides are TGCAGTGCGAGGGACTTGGGCACTGAAGCTTTCTTT. Translating gives CSARDLGTEAFF.

The chain is built from TRBV5-1 and TRBJ2-2; tentatively, D is TRBD1 (5 bases). This CDR3 is 14 amino acids long. The germline V gene encodes CDR1 SGHRS and CDR2 YFSETQ. The ends were cut back, 5 bases at V and 1 base at J, with 9 bases in the middle. This CDR3 is CASRIRVNTGELFF. Here the CDR3 DNA reads TGCGCCAGCAGAATCAGGGTGAACACCGGGGAGCTGTTTTTT.

Ten or more counts support this clonotype. The chain combines TRBV15 with TRBJ1-2, with 8 bases lining up with TRBD1. With V trimmed by 1 base and J by 7 bases, 5 bases remained unmatched. Germline V gives CDR1 LNHNV, CDR2 YYDKDF (reference sequence). This CDR3 is 14 amino acids long. CDR3 amino acids: CATSRGQGAAGYTF. In nucleotides, the CDR3 is TGTGCCACCAGCAGAGGGCAGGGGGCGGCTGGCTACACCTTC.

With regard to this clonotype: The junction departs from germline at one end; a sequencing error may be responsible. The chain couples TRBV7-9 to TRBJ2-5; TRBD2 might be the D (5 bases). This CDR3 has 16 amino acids. The germline V gene encodes CDR1 SEHNR and CDR2 FQNEAQ (reference sequence). CDR3 in DNA: TGTGCCAGCAGCACCCCGAGAGGGAGCAGTCAAGAGACCCGGTACTTC. Its protein product is CASSTPRGSSQETRYF.